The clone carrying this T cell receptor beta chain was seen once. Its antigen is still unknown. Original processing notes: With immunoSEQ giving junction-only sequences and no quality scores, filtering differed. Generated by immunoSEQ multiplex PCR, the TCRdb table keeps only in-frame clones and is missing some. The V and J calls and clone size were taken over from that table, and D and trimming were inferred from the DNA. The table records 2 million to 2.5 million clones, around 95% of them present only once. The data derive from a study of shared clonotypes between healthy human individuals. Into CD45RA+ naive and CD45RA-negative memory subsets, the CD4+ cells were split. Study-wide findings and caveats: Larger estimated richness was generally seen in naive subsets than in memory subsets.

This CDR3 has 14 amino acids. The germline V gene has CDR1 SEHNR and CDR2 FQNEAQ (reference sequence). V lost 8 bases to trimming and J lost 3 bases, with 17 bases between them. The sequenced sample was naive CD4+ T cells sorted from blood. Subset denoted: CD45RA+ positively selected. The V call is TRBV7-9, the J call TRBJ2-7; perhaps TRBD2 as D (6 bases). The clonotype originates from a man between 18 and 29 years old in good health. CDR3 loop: CASGRGINDYEQYF. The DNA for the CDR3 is TGTGCCAGCGGACGGGGGATTAATGACTACGAGCAGTACTTC. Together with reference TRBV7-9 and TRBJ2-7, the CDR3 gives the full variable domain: DTGVSQNPRHKITKRGQNVTFRCDPISEHNRLYWYRQTLGQGPEFLTYFQNEAQLEKSRLLSDRFSAERPKGSFSTLEIQRTEQGDSAMYLCASGRGINDYEQYFGPGTRLTVT.